These T cell receptor beta chains were read from a single sample in a study of T cell responses to AZD1222 COVID-19 vaccine. Libraries were prepared by immunoSEQ multiplex PCR; TCRdb keeps only in-frame clonotypes and omits some of them. Of approximately 19,000 clones in the sample, 81% were seen once. Here the sequenced sample was peripheral blood, taken 28 days after the second AZD1222 dose. These receptor sequences come from an adult who received the AZD1222 COVID-19 vaccine. Both conserved end residues are part of each CDR3. The order of the fields is clone size, J gene, D gene, V gene, CDR3 protein, CDR3 DNA. D genes are given only for firm matches. Size is omitted from some rows. Given values are once, few, many or a class for expanded clones.

NA TRBJ1-6 NA TRBV7-6 CASGSYNSPLHF TGTGCCAGTGGCAGTTATAATTCACCCCTCCACTTT
NA TRBJ1-4 NA TRBV19 CASSIFGTTNEKLFF TGTGCCAGTAGTATTTTCGGCACAACTAATGAAAAACTGTTTTTT
NA TRBJ1-6 TRBD1 TRBV6-5 CASSYETGGNSPLHF TGTGCCAGCAGTTACGAGACAGGGGGAAATTCACCCCTCCACTTT
NA TRBJ2-1 NA TRBV4-3 CASSQDPDRVSYNEQFF TGCGCCAGCAGCCAAGATCCCGACAGAGTCTCCTACAATGAGCAGTTCTTC
NA TRBJ2-1 NA TRBV20-1 CSARDYPEQFF TGCAGTGCTAGAGATTACCCTGAGCAGTTCTTC
once TRBJ1-5 TRBD1 TRBV30 CAWSGPGQGYQPQHF TGTGCCTGGAGCGGACCGGGACAGGGGTATCAGCCCCAGCATTTT
NA TRBJ1-5 NA TRBV5-6 CASSLDTAQPQHF TGTGCCAGCAGCTTGGATACGGCTCAGCCCCAGCATTTT
NA TRBJ1-5 NA TRBV19 CASSIGRDQPQHF TGTGCCAGTAGTATAGGCAGGGATCAGCCCCAGCATTTT
NA TRBJ2-3 NA TRBV15 CATSRDHGDTQYF TGTGCCACCAGCAGAGATCACGGGGATACGCAGTATTTT
NA TRBJ2-7 NA TRBV12-1 CASIPYRGGSPDEQYF TGTGCCAGCATACCCTACAGAGGGGGATCCCCGGACGAGCAGTACTTC
few TRBJ2-5 NA TRBV5-1 CASSFPGETQYF TGCGCCAGCAGCTTCCCCGGGGAGACCCAGTACTTC
NA TRBJ1-6 TRBD1 TRBV6-1 CASSETGAGGSPLHF TGTGCCAGCAGTGAGACAGGGGCGGGGGGCTCACCCCTCCACTTT
NA TRBJ2-7 TRBD2 TRBV7-2 CASSFEREAEQYF TGTGCCAGCAGCTTCGAGCGGGAGGCCGAGCAGTACTTC
NA TRBJ1-2 NA TRBV4-2 CASSQDLGLANYGYTF TGTGCCAGCAGCCAAGATCTTGGGTTAGCTAACTATGGCTACACCTTC
NA TRBJ2-2 NA TRBV4-1 CASNGGPGRNTGELFF TGCGCCAGCAATGGGGGGCCGGGGCGGAACACCGGGGAGCTGTTTTTT
NA TRBJ2-5 NA TRBV6-5 CASSYGRLVETQYF TGTGCCAGCAGTTACGGTCGACTAGTAGAGACCCAGTACTTC
few TRBJ2-3 TRBD1 TRBV23-1 CASSQSGDRVGDSSDGASTDTQYF TGCGCCAGCAGTCAATCGGGGGACAGGGTCGGGGACAGTTCGGATGGAGCTAGCACAGATACGCAGTATTTT
NA TRBJ1-5 NA TRBV19 CASSRDSNQPQHF TGTGCCAGTAGTAGGGATAGCAATCAGCCCCAGCATTTT
NA TRBJ1-4 TRBD1 TRBV30 CAWSVSHMTGPEKLFF TGTGCCTGGAGTGTTTCCCATATGACAGGGCCCGAAAAACTGTTTTTT
NA TRBJ1-5 NA TRBV7-2 CASSLVGQGGQPQHF TGTGCCAGCAGCTTAGTGGGGCAGGGTGGTCAGCCCCAGCATTTT
NA TRBJ1-1 NA TRBV19 CASSTVQGAEAFF TGTGCCAGTAGTACCGTACAGGGCGCTGAAGCTTTCTTT
NA TRBJ2-5 NA TRBV9 CASSGETQYF TGTGCCAGCAGCGGGGAGACCCAGTACTTC
few TRBJ2-7 TRBD1 TRBV6-4 CASSIRGRKGEQYF TGTGCCAGCAGTATCAGGGGGCGAAAGGGCGAGCAGTACTTC
once TRBJ1-2 NA TRBV5-1 CASSPEAWANGYTF TGCGCCAGCAGCCCCGAGGCCTGGGCAAATGGCTACACCTTC
NA TRBJ2-1 NA TRBV24-1 CATSDPGGLGNEQFF TGTGCCACCAGTGACCCCGGGGGGCTTGGAAATGAGCAGTTCTTC
NA TRBJ2-1 NA TRBV29-1 CSVTPGTTNEGQFF TGCAGCGTCACTCCCGGGACCACAAATGAGGGGCAGTTCTTC
NA TRBJ1-1 NA TRBV30 CAWSEQPSTEAFF TGTGCCTGGAGTGAACAGCCGAGCACTGAAGCTTTCTTT
once TRBJ1-1 NA TRBV5-8 CASSLNRNTEAFF TGTGCCAGCAGCTTGAATCGTAACACTGAAGCTTTCTTT
NA TRBJ2-7 NA TRBV6-5 CASSYQGQSKRYEQYF TGTGCCAGCAGTTACCAAGGACAGTCGAAGCGCTACGAGCAGTACTTC
NA TRBJ1-1 TRBD1 TRBV2 CASDGQGQMNTEAFF TGTGCCAGCGACGGACAGGGCCAAATGAACACTGAAGCTTTCTTT
NA TRBJ1-2 NA TRBV9 CASSFNPPGDRNYGYTF TGTGCCAGCAGCTTCAACCCACCGGGGGATCGTAACTATGGCTACACCTTC
NA TRBJ1-1 NA TRBV6-4 CASSPIRAGKRDTEAFF TGTGCCAGCAGTCCCATCCGGGCGGGGAAGAGGGACACTGAAGCTTTCTTT
NA TRBJ2-4 TRBD2 TRBV5-4 CASTRSAGEGKNIQYF TGTGCCAGCACCCGAAGTGCGGGAGAGGGCAAAAACATTCAGTACTTC
NA TRBJ1-6 NA TRBV7-9 CASRPNPTGYDNSPLHF TGTGCCAGCAGACCGAACCCCACAGGGTACGATAATTCACCCCTCCACTTT
once TRBJ2-1 TRBD2 TRBV2 CASSRLAGTEYNEQFF TGTGCCAGCAGCCGTTTAGCGGGGACGGAATACAATGAGCAGTTCTTC
NA TRBJ2-1 NA TRBV27 CASRPSRYGEQFF TGTGCCAGCAGACCCTCTAGATATGGTGAGCAGTTCTTC
few TRBJ1-1 NA TRBV9 CASSVAGQNTEAFF TGTGCCAGCAGCGTAGCTGGTCAGAACACTGAAGCTTTCTTT
NA TRBJ1-2 NA TRBV5-1 CASSLSGDTYGYTF TGCGCCAGCAGCTTGTCCGGGGATACCTATGGCTACACCTTC
NA TRBJ2-4 NA TRBV19 CASSLGNIQYF TGTGCCAGTAGTTTGGGGAACATTCAGTACTTC
NA TRBJ2-3 TRBD2 TRBV2 CASSRWTSGGGTDTQYF TGTGCCAGCAGCAGATGGACTAGCGGGGGGGGTACAGATACGCAGTATTTT
NA TRBJ1-4 NA TRBV4-3 CASSLRGYNEKLFF TGCGCCAGCAGCCTTCGGGGTTATAATGAAAAACTGTTTTTT
NA TRBJ1-2 NA TRBV10-3 CAISESPDGGYTF TGTGCCATCAGTGAGTCCCCGGATGGTGGCTACACCTTC
NA TRBJ2-7 TRBD1 TRBV5-6 CASSYGQGGGQYF TGTGCCAGCAGCTATGGACAGGGTGGAGGGCAGTACTTC
NA TRBJ1-2 NA TRBV29-1 CSVGEHGGYTF TGCAGCGTTGGGGAACATGGAGGCTACACCTTC
NA TRBJ1-3 TRBD1 TRBV19 CASSILKGANSGNTIYF TGTGCCAGTAGTATATTAAAGGGGGCGAACTCTGGAAACACCATATATTTT
NA TRBJ2-1 NA TRBV6-5 CASRRLSSYNEQFF TGTGCCTCCCGCCGCCTGAGCTCCTACAATGAGCAGTTCTTC
NA TRBJ1-5 NA TRBV2 CASSGSGQPQHF TGTGCCAGCAGTGGATCAGGTCAGCCCCAGCATTTT
NA TRBJ1-2 TRBD1 TRBV28 CASGGQGPNYGYTF TGTGCCAGCGGAGGACAGGGCCCCAACTATGGCTACACCTTC
NA TRBJ1-6 TRBD1 TRBV19 CASSIDSRQGASPLHF TGTGCCAGTAGTATAGACTCTCGACAGGGAGCTTCACCCCTCCACTTT
NA TRBJ2-1 TRBD2 TRBV7-2 CASALAGPSSYNEQFF TGTGCCAGCGCTTTAGCGGGTCCCAGCTCCTACAATGAGCAGTTCTTC
NA TRBJ2-3 NA TRBV2 CASRRSTDTQYF TGTGCCAGCAGAAGGAGCACAGATACGCAGTATTTT